This TCR beta chain is from a study of CD8 T cells in ankylosing spondylitis (dated by TCRdb to about 2017). With respect to the entire study: T cell receptor beta repertoires were profiled in healthy donors and ankylosing spondylitis patients so that disease-linked TCR variants could be found. The full study cohort comprised about 25 ankylosing spondylitis patients and over 95 healthy donors. Peripheral blood samples were taken, and synovial fluid was additionally collected from ankylosing spondylitis patients.

The investigation overall reported the following: In peripheral blood, the disease-linked clones were found at relatively low frequencies and had a CD8+ phenotype. Significant enrichment of the disease-linked clones was reported in matched synovial fluid samples from ankylosing spondylitis patients. Blood from ankylosing spondylitis patients appeared to be characterized by a TCR beta motif made up of under ten highly homologous amino acid variants. Some motif variants had previously been reported in the synovial fluid and blood of reactive arthritis patients, which suggests shared mechanisms of disease initiation.

The table lists this clonotype with a few counts. Its recognized antigen is unknown. It has no much larger one-base neighbor in the sample; base qualities were not kept. TCRdb names Illumina HiSeq 2500 as the instrument used. TCR beta libraries were prepared by quantitative 5'-RACE with molecular barcodes. From the authors' description of their analysis: To identify disease-linked TCR variants, a new computational method was used, one built on a probabilistic model of VDJ rearrangement. TCRdb handled the public reads itself, with Q25 trimming in fastp and clone calling in MiXCR, and kept productive beta chains. Identical CDR3 protein sequences are pooled into one entry, listed with their most common genes and DNA. The V and J calls reflect TCRdb's pipeline rather than the authors' work. The sample data list approximately 340,000 distinct CDR3 sequences, and about 15% of these were observed just once. The ten largest clones take up less than 1.1% of the sample.

For this chain, trimming is 2 bases at the V end and 3 bases at the J end, and the number of junction bases without a gene match is 5. The germline V gene encodes CDR1 SGHRS and CDR2 YFSETQ. Taken from cysteine to phenylalanine, the CDR3 has 14 residues. The CDR3 DNA has 42 bases and is translated from base 1. The chain links TRBV5-1 with TRBJ2-7; 7 junctional bases match TRBD2. The source material was blood, either unsorted or a sorted T cell fraction (not recorded which). The source is a male donor with ankylosing spondylitis or in good health (not recorded which). The CDR3: CASSLGLGRYEQYF. The nucleotides are TGCGCCAGCAGCTTAGGACTAGGTCGCTACGAGCAGTACTTC.